The rows below give T cell receptor beta chains drawn from one sample of a study of memory CD4+ T cells and cytomegalovirus serostatus. The method was immunoSEQ multiplex PCR; TCRdb's version includes in-frame clones alone and lacks a portion of them. The data hold 48,000 or so clones, with roughly 78% observed a single time. Sequencing used memory CD4+ T cells from blood. The source of these receptors is an adult in good health and CMV-seronegative. Each CDR3 is given with its conserved first and last residue. Each record gives: CDR3 DNA, CDR3 protein, J gene, clone size, V gene, D gene. D genes are given only for firm matches. A row's size may be missing; if present it is once, few, many or a size class.

CDR3 DNA: TGTGCCAGCAGTTACCGGACAGGTCTGGAAGGGCAGTTCTTC
CDR3 protein: CASSYRTGLEGQFF
J gene: TRBJ2-1
clone size: NA
V gene: TRBV27
D gene: TRBD1

CDR3 DNA: TGTGCCAGCAGTGTGGACAGGAGCACAGATACGCAGTATTTT
CDR3 protein: CASSVDRSTDTQYF
J gene: TRBJ2-3
clone size: NA
V gene: TRBV2
D gene: TRBD1

CDR3 DNA: TGTGCCAGCAGCCACGGACTAGCGGGGGGGCGGGAGACCCAGTACTTC
CDR3 protein: CASSHGLAGGRETQYF
J gene: TRBJ2-5
clone size: NA
V gene: TRBV9
D gene: TRBD2

CDR3 DNA: TGTGCCAGCAGCCGTCGGGGCACGTCGTTCCAAGAGACCCAGTACTTC
CDR3 protein: CASSRRGTSFQETQYF
J gene: TRBJ2-5
clone size: NA
V gene: TRBV5-6
D gene: NA

CDR3 DNA: TGTGCCAGCAGCCCCGGACTCAATCAGCCCCAGCATTTT
CDR3 protein: CASSPGLNQPQHF
J gene: TRBJ1-5
clone size: NA
V gene: TRBV5-4
D gene: NA

CDR3 DNA: TGCAGTGCTAGAGGGCCCCCGGGCTACACCTTC
CDR3 protein: CSARGPPGYTF
J gene: TRBJ1-2
clone size: NA
V gene: TRBV20-1
D gene: NA

CDR3 DNA: TGTGCCATCAGTGCTCAGTTAGAGACCCAGTACTTC
CDR3 protein: CAISAQLETQYF
J gene: TRBJ2-5
clone size: NA
V gene: TRBV10-3
D gene: NA

CDR3 DNA: TGTGCCATCAGTGATCAGGGGGGTTACGAGCAGTACTTC
CDR3 protein: CAISDQGGYEQYF
J gene: TRBJ2-7
clone size: NA
V gene: TRBV10-3
D gene: NA

CDR3 DNA: TGTGCCAGCAGGACCCCGGGACAGGGGGCAGGCGAGCAGTACTTC
CDR3 protein: CASRTPGQGAGEQYF
J gene: TRBJ2-7
clone size: NA
V gene: TRBV5-8
D gene: TRBD1

CDR3 DNA: TGTGCTAGTGGCCGGATAGGACCCACGAGGTTCGGTGAGCAGTTCTTC
CDR3 protein: CASGRIGPTRFGEQFF
J gene: TRBJ2-1
clone size: NA
V gene: TRBV12-5
D gene: NA

CDR3 DNA: TGTGCCAGTGCCGCCGGAAACACCATATATTTT
CDR3 protein: CASAAGNTIYF
J gene: TRBJ1-3
clone size: NA
V gene: TRBV19
D gene: NA

CDR3 DNA: TGTGCCAGTAGTATGCGGGGAGAGGCCTACAATGAGCAGTTCTTC
CDR3 protein: CASSMRGEAYNEQFF
J gene: TRBJ2-1
clone size: NA
V gene: TRBV19
D gene: NA

CDR3 DNA: TGTGCCAGCAGCTTGGATGGGAAAGGCACCGGGGAGCTGTTTTTT
CDR3 protein: CASSLDGKGTGELFF
J gene: TRBJ2-2
clone size: NA
V gene: TRBV5-4
D gene: NA

CDR3 DNA: TGTGCCAGCAGTTACGGGACTAGCGGTAAAAACATTCAGTACTTC
CDR3 protein: CASSYGTSGKNIQYF
J gene: TRBJ2-4
clone size: once
V gene: TRBV6-5
D gene: TRBD2

CDR3 DNA: TGCAGCGTGGGTACAGGGACGGCGACTGAAGCTTTCTTT
CDR3 protein: CSVGTGTATEAFF
J gene: TRBJ1-1
clone size: NA
V gene: TRBV29-1
D gene: NA

CDR3 DNA: TGTGCCAGCAGTTACAGGGGACACCAAGAGACCCAGTACTTC
CDR3 protein: CASSYRGHQETQYF
J gene: TRBJ2-5
clone size: few
V gene: TRBV6-5
D gene: NA

CDR3 DNA: TGCGCCAGCACCCCGGGACAGACGAACACCGGGGAGCTGTTTTTT
CDR3 protein: CASTPGQTNTGELFF
J gene: TRBJ2-2
clone size: NA
V gene: TRBV5-1
D gene: TRBD1

CDR3 DNA: TGCGCCAGCAGCCCGGGACTAGTCCTATACGAGCAGTACTTC
CDR3 protein: CASSPGLVLYEQYF
J gene: TRBJ2-7
clone size: NA
V gene: TRBV5-1
D gene: TRBD2

CDR3 DNA: TGTGCCAGCAGCAAAGCGGCACAGCGCCACTCTGGAAACACCATATATTTT
CDR3 protein: CASSKAAQRHSGNTIYF
J gene: TRBJ1-3
clone size: NA
V gene: TRBV21-1
D gene: NA

CDR3 DNA: TGTGCCTGGAATGCGGGGGCCAATCAGCCCCAGCATTTT
CDR3 protein: CAWNAGANQPQHF
J gene: TRBJ1-5
clone size: NA
V gene: TRBV30
D gene: NA

CDR3 DNA: TGTGCCAGCAGTGGGGAGGGACAGGGTTACACCTTC
CDR3 protein: CASSGEGQGYTF
J gene: TRBJ1-2
clone size: once
V gene: TRBV2
D gene: TRBD1

CDR3 DNA: TGTGCCTGGAGTCAACACCTCCCTAACTATGGCTACACCTTC
CDR3 protein: CAWSQHLPNYGYTF
J gene: TRBJ1-2
clone size: NA
V gene: TRBV30
D gene: NA

CDR3 DNA: TGTGCCAGCACCCCTGGGGCAGATACGCAGTATTTT
CDR3 protein: CASTPGADTQYF
J gene: TRBJ2-3
clone size: NA
V gene: TRBV27
D gene: NA

CDR3 DNA: TGTGCCAGCAGTCCGACAGGGGACTATGGCTACACCTTC
CDR3 protein: CASSPTGDYGYTF
J gene: TRBJ1-2
clone size: NA
V gene: TRBV6-6
D gene: TRBD1

CDR3 DNA: TGTGCCAGCAGTTTCCCCGAACGCACAGATACGCAGTATTTT
CDR3 protein: CASSFPERTDTQYF
J gene: TRBJ2-3
clone size: NA
V gene: TRBV27
D gene: NA

CDR3 DNA: TGTGCCAGCAGTTACTCGACACGGAACACCGGGGAGCTGTTTTTT
CDR3 protein: CASSYSTRNTGELFF
J gene: TRBJ2-2
clone size: NA
V gene: TRBV6-5
D gene: NA

CDR3 DNA: TGTGCCAGCAGCGGCGGCCTCTCCTACGAGCAGTACTTC
CDR3 protein: CASSGGLSYEQYF
J gene: TRBJ2-7
clone size: NA
V gene: TRBV6-5
D gene: NA

CDR3 DNA: TGTGCCAGCAGTGAGGGCCGGATGGCCCCGACAGATGAGCAGTTCTTC
CDR3 protein: CASSEGRMAPTDEQFF
J gene: TRBJ2-1
clone size: NA
V gene: TRBV25-1
D gene: NA

CDR3 DNA: TGTGCCAGCAGTTATACTAGCGGGGATAGCACAGATACGCAGTATTTT
CDR3 protein: CASSYTSGDSTDTQYF
J gene: TRBJ2-3
clone size: once
V gene: TRBV6-5
D gene: TRBD2

CDR3 DNA: TGTGCCAGCAGGAGTGGGACCGGTTATGAAATCTACGAGCAGTACTTC
CDR3 protein: CASRSGTGYEIYEQYF
J gene: TRBJ2-7
clone size: NA
V gene: TRBV11-2
D gene: NA

CDR3 DNA: TGTGCCAGCAGCGTAGGAGGTGGAAACACCATATATTTT
CDR3 protein: CASSVGGGNTIYF
J gene: TRBJ1-3
clone size: NA
V gene: TRBV9
D gene: NA

CDR3 DNA: TGTGCCAGCAGCTCGACAGGGACGAGCAATCAGCCCCAGCATTTT
CDR3 protein: CASSSTGTSNQPQHF
J gene: TRBJ1-5
clone size: NA
V gene: TRBV28
D gene: TRBD1

CDR3 DNA: TGTGCCAGCAGTTTCCATGGGCCGGCGGGCCGATACTATACCGGGGAGCTGTTTTTT
CDR3 protein: CASSFHGPAGRYYTGELFF
J gene: TRBJ2-2
clone size: NA
V gene: TRBV28
D gene: NA

CDR3 DNA: TGTGCCAGCAGCAAAAGGTTGACAGGCCAAGAGACCCAGTACTTC
CDR3 protein: CASSKRLTGQETQYF
J gene: TRBJ2-5
clone size: NA
V gene: TRBV2
D gene: NA

CDR3 DNA: TGTGCCACCAGAAGACTAGCGGCCCATGGGACCCAGTACTTC
CDR3 protein: CATRRLAAHGTQYF
J gene: TRBJ2-5
clone size: once
V gene: TRBV15
D gene: TRBD2

CDR3 DNA: TGCGCCAGCACCCAGGGGGCCGGTGAAAAACTGTTTTTT
CDR3 protein: CASTQGAGEKLFF
J gene: TRBJ1-4
clone size: NA
V gene: TRBV4-1
D gene: TRBD1

CDR3 DNA: TGCGCCAGCAGCCAAGCGACAGGGACCTCTGGAAACACCATATATTTT
CDR3 protein: CASSQATGTSGNTIYF
J gene: TRBJ1-3
clone size: few
V gene: TRBV4-1
D gene: TRBD1

CDR3 DNA: TGTGCCAGCAGTTCCCGAAACTTTTACGAGCAGTACTTC
CDR3 protein: CASSSRNFYEQYF
J gene: TRBJ2-7
clone size: NA
V gene: TRBV28
D gene: NA

CDR3 DNA: TGTGCCAGCAGCGTAGCACGGACGACTAGCGGGTTCACAGATACGCAGTATTTT
CDR3 protein: CASSVARTTSGFTDTQYF
J gene: TRBJ2-3
clone size: NA
V gene: TRBV9
D gene: TRBD2

CDR3 DNA: TGCGCCAGCAGCGGAGAGGGCGGCAATCAGCCCCAGCATTTT
CDR3 protein: CASSGEGGNQPQHF
J gene: TRBJ1-5
clone size: once
V gene: TRBV5-1
D gene: NA

CDR3 DNA: TGTGCCAGCAGCCTATACGGGGACACTGAAGCTTTCTTT
CDR3 protein: CASSLYGDTEAFF
J gene: TRBJ1-1
clone size: NA
V gene: TRBV11-3
D gene: NA

CDR3 DNA: TGTGCCAGCAGCTTAGCGGGTGGGGCAGGGACTAACTATGGCTACACCTTC
CDR3 protein: CASSLAGGAGTNYGYTF
J gene: TRBJ1-2
clone size: NA
V gene: TRBV7-2
D gene: NA

CDR3 DNA: TGTGCCAGTAGTATCTCGGGGGGACAGCCCCAGCATTTT
CDR3 protein: CASSISGGQPQHF
J gene: TRBJ1-5
clone size: few
V gene: TRBV19
D gene: NA

CDR3 DNA: TGTGCCAGCAGCTACGACACTGAAGCTTTCTTT
CDR3 protein: CASSYDTEAFF
J gene: TRBJ1-1
clone size: NA
V gene: TRBV6-1
D gene: NA

CDR3 DNA: TGTGCCAGCAGTGTCCCACCGGGCACCATATATTTT
CDR3 protein: CASSVPPGTIYF
J gene: TRBJ1-3
clone size: once
V gene: TRBV25-1
D gene: NA

CDR3 DNA: TGTGCCAGCAGCGTAGATTCGGGAAACTATGGCTACACCTTC
CDR3 protein: CASSVDSGNYGYTF
J gene: TRBJ1-2
clone size: NA
V gene: TRBV9
D gene: NA

CDR3 DNA: TGCGCCAGCAGTGACCGAGGGGGCCGCGCAGATACGCAGTATTTT
CDR3 protein: CASSDRGGRADTQYF
J gene: TRBJ2-3
clone size: NA
V gene: TRBV10-2
D gene: TRBD1

CDR3 DNA: TGTGCCAGCAGCTTAGATCGACTCTACAATGAGCAGTTCTTC
CDR3 protein: CASSLDRLYNEQFF
J gene: TRBJ2-1
clone size: NA
V gene: TRBV11-3
D gene: NA

CDR3 DNA: TGTGCCAGCAGTGAAACAGCGGGAAGCTCCTACGAGCAGTACTTC
CDR3 protein: CASSETAGSSYEQYF
J gene: TRBJ2-7
clone size: NA
V gene: TRBV25-1
D gene: TRBD2

CDR3 DNA: TGCGCCAGCAGCTTAGGGACAGGCGATAACTATGGCTACACCTTC
CDR3 protein: CASSLGTGDNYGYTF
J gene: TRBJ1-2
clone size: NA
V gene: TRBV5-1
D gene: TRBD1

CDR3 DNA: TGTGCCAGCAGACTTACAGGGGACCAAGAGACCCAGTACTTC
CDR3 protein: CASRLTGDQETQYF
J gene: TRBJ2-5
clone size: NA
V gene: TRBV5-4
D gene: TRBD1

CDR3 DNA: TGTGCCAGCAGTACAGAGAGGAACACTGAAGCTTTCTTT
CDR3 protein: CASSTERNTEAFF
J gene: TRBJ1-1
clone size: once
V gene: TRBV28
D gene: NA

CDR3 DNA: TGTGCCACCAGCAGAGATCTGGGGTTTAATGAAAAACTGTTTTTT
CDR3 protein: CATSRDLGFNEKLFF
J gene: TRBJ1-4
clone size: NA
V gene: TRBV15
D gene: NA

CDR3 DNA: TGTGCCAGCGTCGAGCGGGAGTATACCGGGGAGCTGTTTTTT
CDR3 protein: CASVEREYTGELFF
J gene: TRBJ2-2
clone size: NA
V gene: TRBV2
D gene: TRBD2

CDR3 DNA: TGCGCCAGCAGCTTGGCCTCGGCGAGGACTGAAGCTTTCTTT
CDR3 protein: CASSLASARTEAFF
J gene: TRBJ1-1
clone size: NA
V gene: TRBV5-1
D gene: NA

CDR3 DNA: TGTGCCACCAGCAGAGTGAACAGGGGGGCACAAGAGACCCAGTACTTC
CDR3 protein: CATSRVNRGAQETQYF
J gene: TRBJ2-5
clone size: NA
V gene: TRBV15
D gene: TRBD1

CDR3 DNA: TGCAGCGTTGTGAGAGTAGCGGGAGGCATGGGCCACGAGCAGTACTTC
CDR3 protein: CSVVRVAGGMGHEQYF
J gene: TRBJ2-7
clone size: NA
V gene: TRBV29-1
D gene: TRBD2

CDR3 DNA: TGTGCCAGCAGCCCGGACGGGGGGGCCACAGAGACCCAGTACTTC
CDR3 protein: CASSPDGGATETQYF
J gene: TRBJ2-5
clone size: NA
V gene: TRBV7-2
D gene: TRBD2

CDR3 DNA: TGTGCCAGCAGTGAAGGAGGCAGCAACTCTGGAAACACCATATATTTT
CDR3 protein: CASSEGGSNSGNTIYF
J gene: TRBJ1-3
clone size: NA
V gene: TRBV6-1
D gene: NA